This T cell receptor (beta chain) was sequenced during a study of shared clonotypes between healthy human individuals. The study, taken as a whole, reports: Sequencing depth was expected to affect clonotype sharing among donors. Sharing across several donors was seen in roughly 5% of naive CD4 clonotypes.

This clone was counted a single time. Its antigen is still unknown. It was across several immunoSEQ plates that each subset's genomic DNA was evenly split. In the authors' methods: Filtering differed for immunoSEQ, which gave only junction sequences without quality scores. The table came from immunoSEQ multiplex PCR; TCRdb's copy has only in-frame clones and leaves some out. The V and J calls and clone size come from that table; D and trimming were worked out from the DNA. The sample carries fewer than 850,000 clones, less than 80% recorded once. V gave up 1 base and J gave up 6 bases, with 0 bases separating them. The length of the CDR3 is 10 residues. Germline V gives CDR1 SEHNR, CDR2 FQNEAQ (reference sequence).

The receptor was derived from a woman aged 25-40 years in good health. This rearrangement joins TRBV7-9 to TRBJ2-5; D call uncertain. The sequenced material came from memory CD4+ T cells sorted from blood. Subset meaning: CD45RA-negative fraction. CDR3 nucleotide sequence: TGTGCCAGCAGCTTAGAGACCCAGTACTTC. It is translated as CASSLETQYF.